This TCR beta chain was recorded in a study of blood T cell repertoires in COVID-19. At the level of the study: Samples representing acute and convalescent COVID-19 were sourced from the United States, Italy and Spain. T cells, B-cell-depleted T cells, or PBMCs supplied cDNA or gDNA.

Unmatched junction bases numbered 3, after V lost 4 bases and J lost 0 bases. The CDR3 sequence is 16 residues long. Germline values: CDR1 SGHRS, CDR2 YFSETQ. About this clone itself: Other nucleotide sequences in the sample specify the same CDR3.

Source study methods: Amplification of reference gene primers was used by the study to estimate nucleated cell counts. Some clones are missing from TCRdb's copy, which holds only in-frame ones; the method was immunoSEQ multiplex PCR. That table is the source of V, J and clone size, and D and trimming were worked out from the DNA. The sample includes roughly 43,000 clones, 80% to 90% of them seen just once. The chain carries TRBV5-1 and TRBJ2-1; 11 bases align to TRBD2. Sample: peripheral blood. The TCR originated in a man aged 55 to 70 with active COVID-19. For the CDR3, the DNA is TGCGCCAGCAGCCTTACTAGCGGGAGCTCCTACAATGAGCAGTTCTTC. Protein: CASSLTSGSSYNEQFF.